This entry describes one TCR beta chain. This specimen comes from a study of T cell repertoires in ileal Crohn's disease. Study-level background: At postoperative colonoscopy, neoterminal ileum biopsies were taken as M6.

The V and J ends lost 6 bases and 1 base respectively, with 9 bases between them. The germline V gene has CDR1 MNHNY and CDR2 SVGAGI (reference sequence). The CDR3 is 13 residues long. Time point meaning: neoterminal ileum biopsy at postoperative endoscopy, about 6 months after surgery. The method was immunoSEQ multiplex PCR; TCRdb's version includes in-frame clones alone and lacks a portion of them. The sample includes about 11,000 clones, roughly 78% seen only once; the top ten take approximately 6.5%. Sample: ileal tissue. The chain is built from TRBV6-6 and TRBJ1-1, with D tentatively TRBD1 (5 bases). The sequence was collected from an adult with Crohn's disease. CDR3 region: CASRITGNTEAFF. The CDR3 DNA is TGTGCCAGCAGGATTACAGGGAACACTGAAGCTTTCTTT.